This T cell receptor beta chain was identified during a study of cytotoxic CD8 clonotypes in ibrutinib-treated CLL. Looked up from germline, CDR1 is MGHRA and CDR2 is YSYEKL. This CDR3 has 15 amino acids. V shed 1 base and J 2 bases; nucleotides not matched to a gene: 3. General observations from the study: Rising at ibrutinib response, clonality subsequently fell back toward baseline at progression.

Investigators sought sequencing depths of between 1 in 200,000 and 1 in 1 million T cells. Data came from immunoSEQ multiplex PCR; TCRdb stores just in-frame clones and leaves some out. The repertoire holds fewer than 400,000 clones, with about 64% as singletons. Of note for this clone: Antigen specificity is unknown.

The J gene is TRBJ1-2, the V gene TRBV4-1; 8 positions agree with TRBD1. Here the sequenced sample was PBMCs, taken after 36 months of ibrutinib treatment. The origin of this receptor is a human donor with chronic lymphocytic leukemia. CDR3 in amino acids: CASSQGGQANYGYTF. CDR3 sequence (DNA): TGCGCCAGCAGCCAAGGGGGACAGGCCAACTATGGCTACACCTTC.